What follows are 18 T cell receptor beta chains derived from one specimen sequenced in a study of T-cell reconstitution after alpha-beta-depleted transplantation in children. Preparation of the TCRbeta library was carried out with unique molecular identifiers. TCRdb re-analysed the PCR reads in MiXCR, keeping a single row per CDR3 protein. Here the sample spans 250,000 to 400,000 distinct CDR3 sequences, around 25% being singletons. The sample consisted of PBMCs, mostly from graft donor cells, taken 180 days after TCRalphabeta/CD19-depleted stem cell transplant. All receptors come from a male patient between 5 and 17 years old who had a stem cell transplant for acute lymphoblastic leukemia, so the T cells may come from the graft donor.

The sample holds a few counts of this clonotype. This sequence joins TRBV10-3 and TRBJ2-7, with TRBD2 matching over 12 bases. Trimming at V came to 6 bases and at J to 4 bases, leaving 4 bases not matched to a gene. The germline CDR1 and CDR2 sequences are ENHRY and SYGVKD. There are 14 residues in the CDR3. This chain's CDR3 is CAIRTSGRRYEQYF. The CDR3 coding sequence is TGTGCCATCAGAACTAGCGGGAGGCGGTACGAGCAGTACTTC.

This clonotype has a handful of counts. This chain links TRBV10-3 with TRBJ2-7; D perhaps matches TRBD1 (6 bases). The CDR3 has 12 residues. V gave up 5 bases and J gave up 4 bases, with 9 bases separating them. Germline lookup yields CDR1 ENHRY and CDR2 SYGVKD. CDR3 sequence: CAISIQGYEQYF. The CDR3 DNA is TGTGCCATCAGTATACAGGGTTACGAGCAGTACTTC.

CDR3 amino acids: CASSLDGRSGELFF. The CDR3 nucleotides are TGTGCCAGCAGCTTAGATGGGCGATCCGGGGAGCTGTTTTTT. V gene TRBV7-8 combines with J gene TRBJ2-2; no reliable D call. Germline lookup yields CDR1 SGHVS and CDR2 FQNEAQ. The CDR3 extends over 14 amino acids. The V and J ends lost 1 base and 6 bases respectively, with 9 bases between them.

The chain employs TRBV18 and TRBJ2-7, with 8 bases that match TRBD2. CDR3 length equals 15 residues. Germline V gene data show CDR1 as KGHSH and CDR2 as LQKENI. With 3 bases clipped from V and 3 bases from J, the junction kept 7 bases outside the gene matches. The CDR3 DNA reads as TGTGCCAGCTCACCTAAAGCGGGAGAGGGCTACGAGCAGTACTTC. Protein product: CASSPKAGEGYEQYF. Complete variable domain (other parts from reference TRBV18 and TRBJ2-7): NAGVMQNPRHLVRRRGQEARLRCSPMKGHSHVYWYRQLPEEGLKFMVYLQKENIIDESGMPKERFSAEFPKEGPSILRIQQVVRGDSAAYFCASSPKAGEGYEQYFGPGTRLTVT.

The genes are TRBV5-1 and TRBJ2-3; D unresolved. CDR1 is SGHRS, CDR2 YFSETQ, per germline. The CDR3 loop spans 13 amino acids. Trimming took 6 bases from V and 2 from J, leaving 10 bases between them. The CDR3 DNA follows: TGCGCCAGCACGGCGGCCTTCACAGATACGCAGTATTTT. This translates into CASTAAFTDTQYF. The variable domain in full, completed from reference TRBV5-1 and TRBJ2-3, reads KAGVTQTPRYLIKTRGQQVTLSCSPISGHRSVSWYQQTPGQGLQFLFEYFSETQRNKGNFPGRFSGRQFSNSRSEMNVSTLELGDSALYLCASTAAFTDTQYFGPGTRLTVL.

This clonotype has only one observation. This chain uses TRBV4-1 with TRBJ2-5; D is unresolved. V was cut by 4 bases and J by 5 bases, with 11 bases left in between. This CDR3 contains 13 residues. Germline CDR1 MGHRA, CDR2 YSYEKL. The DNA of the CDR3 is TGCGCCAGCAGCCCGTACCGGTGGGAGACCCAGTACTTC. Protein product: CASSPYRWETQYF.

As concerns this clonotype: This may be a read error, as it is one base from a much larger clone. J is TRBJ2-7 and V is TRBV4-2, with D perhaps given as TRBD1 or TRBD2 (5 bases each). In germline, CDR1 is LGHNA, CDR2 YNFKEQ. V gave up 5 bases and J gave up 0 bases, with 8 bases separating them. There are 13 residues in the CDR3. As DNA, the CDR3 is TGTGCCAGCAGCTACGGGGCCTCCTACGAGCAGTACTTC. Its translation: CASSYGASYEQYF.

The CDR3 sequence is CASSEKGRPTNEKLFF. The DNA of the CDR3 is TGTGCCAGCAGTGAAAAGGGGCGACCAACTAATGAAAAACTGTTTTTT. The J gene is TRBJ1-4, the V gene TRBV6-1, with D maybe TRBD1 (5 bases). The CDR3 runs 16 residues. In germline, CDR1 is MNHNS, CDR2 SASEGT. Trimming took 2 bases from V and 0 from J, leaving 10 bases between them.

This clonotype was counted only a few times. V gene TRBV12-3 or TRBV12-4 combines with J gene TRBJ2-3; 9 bases are a match to TRBD2. V gave up 5 bases and J gave up 3 bases; unmatched junction bases: 9. CDR3 length: 16 amino acids. In DNA form, the CDR3 reads TGTGCCAGCAGTCCTTCCTGGACTAGCGCTACAGATACGCAGTATTTT. Translated: CASSPSWTSATDTQYF.

This clonotype has more than one count but fewer than ten. The V call is TRBV5-1, the J call TRBJ2-5; 7 bases fit TRBD2. The V gene end was trimmed by 1 base and the J gene end by 3 bases; junction bases not matched to a gene: 9. The CDR3 runs to 16 residues. Per germline, CDR1 SGHRS and CDR2 YFSETQ. The CDR3 loop is CASSLPQAGVEETQYF. DNA for the CDR3: TGCGCCAGCAGCTTGCCCCAGGCGGGAGTGGAAGAGACCCAGTACTTC. The full variable domain, in which reference TRBV5-1 and TRBJ2-5 provide the parts outside the CDR3, is KAGVTQTPRYLIKTRGQQVTLSCSPISGHRSVSWYQQTPGQGLQFLFEYFSETQRNKGNFPGRFSGRQFSNSRSEMNVSTLELGDSALYLCASSLPQAGVEETQYFGPGTRLLVL.

This sequence joins TRBV6-2 or TRBV6-3 and TRBJ2-7; D call uncertain. The CDR3 length is 15 residues. Germline V gene sequence: CDR1 MNHEY, CDR2 SVGEGT. Deletions cut 0 bases from V and 0 bases from J, with 9 bases between. The CDR3 sequence is CASSYSVRNSYEQYF. As DNA, the CDR3 is TGTGCCAGCAGTTACTCGGTGCGGAACTCCTACGAGCAGTACTTC.

This clonotype showed up just a few times. V gene TRBV5-1 combines with J gene TRBJ2-7; D is ambiguous. The V gene's germline CDR1 is SGHRS and CDR2 YFSETQ. Trimming shortened V by 3 bases and J by 0 bases, and 10 bases separated the two germline ends. This CDR3 is 14 amino acids long. The CDR3: CASSSQAPSYEQYF. CDR3 bases: TGCGCCAGCAGCTCCCAGGCCCCCTCCTACGAGCAGTACTTC.

This clonotype came up a few times. The rearrangement uses TRBV6-5 and TRBJ1-2, with 7 bases identical to TRBD1. From germline, CDR1 is MNHEY and CDR2 SVGAGI. The ends lost 4 bases at V and 4 bases at J; junction bases unmatched: 12. The CDR3 extends over 16 amino acids. CDR3 amino acids: CASSSPGQSFSYGYTF. The CDR3, as DNA: TGTGCCAGCAGTTCCCCGGGACAGTCTTTTAGCTATGGCTACACCTTC.

This chain joins TRBV7-8 and TRBJ2-1, with 12 nucleotides matching TRBD2. CDR3 size: 16 residues. V gave up 5 bases and J gave up 6 bases; unmatched junction bases: 8. Per germline, CDR1 SGHVS and CDR2 FQNEAQ. The CDR3 DNA reads as TGTGCCAGCAGCAACAGACTAGCGGGAGCCTCCAATGAGCAGTTCTTC. This sequence encodes CASSNRLAGASNEQFF. The full variable domain, its missing parts supplied by reference TRBV7-8 and TRBJ2-1, is GAGVSQSPRYKVAKRGQDVALRCDPISGHVSLFWYQQALGQGPEFLTYFQNEAQLDKSGLPSDRFFAERPEGSVSTLKIQRTQQEDSAVYLCASSNRLAGASNEQFFGPGTRLTVL.

This chain links TRBV27 with TRBJ2-5; TRBD1 is a possible D gene (6 bases). The CDR3 extends over 14 amino acids. Trimming took 6 bases from V and 1 from J, leaving 12 bases between them. Germline-derived CDR1 and CDR2 are MNHEY and SMNVEV (reference sequence). The CDR3 region is CASRLLGGQETQYF. In DNA, the CDR3 is TGTGCCAGCAGACTACTAGGGGGCCAAGAGACCCAGTACTTC.

The table lists this clonotype with a few counts. The chain recombines TRBV7-9 with TRBJ1-5; tentatively, D is TRBD1 (6 bases). Germline CDR1 and CDR2: SEHNR and FQNEAQ (reference sequence). The CDR3 is 15 residues long. V dropped 2 bases and J dropped 3 bases, with 11 bases sitting between them. Here the CDR3 DNA reads TGTGCCAGCAGCTTAACGGGACATGACAATCAGCCCCAGCATTTT. It codes for CASSLTGHDNQPQHF.

V gene TRBV20-1 combines with J gene TRBJ2-2; tentatively, D is TRBD2 (6 bases). Germline V lookup: CDR1 DFQATT, CDR2 SNEGSKA (reference sequence). The CDR3 is made up of 16 amino acids. V was cut by 0 bases and J by 6 bases, with 17 bases left in between. This CDR3 reads CSARDPRDSGPGELFF. The CDR3 region has the DNA TGCAGTGCTAGAGATCCCCGGGACTCGGGCCCCGGGGAGCTGTTTTTT.

In its sample, this clonotype was seen a few times. This chain joins TRBV9 and TRBJ2-3; D gene ambiguous. Trimming stripped 3 bases from V and 1 base from J, with 3 bases between. Germline assignment: CDR1 SGDLS and CDR2 YYNGEE. The CDR3 is made up of 12 amino acids. The CDR3 nucleotides read TGTGCCAGCAGCGAACGCACAGATACGCAGTATTTT. It specifies CASSERTDTQYF.